What follows are 18 T cell receptor beta chains derived from one specimen sequenced in a study of CD8 T cells in ankylosing spondylitis. Via MiXCR, TCRdb re-called the 5' RACE reads, giving one row per CDR3 protein. The data show around 140,000 distinct CDR3 sequences, over 9.5% seen once. The sequencing input was blood, either unsorted or a sorted T cell fraction (not recorded which). These receptors all stem from a female donor with ankylosing spondylitis or in good health (not recorded which).

This clonotype has a handful of counts. The V call is TRBV7-9, the J call TRBJ2-7, with no clear D. This CDR3 has 16 residues. Germline CDR1 reads SEHNR; CDR2 reads FQNEAQ (reference sequence). Trimming removed 2 bases at V and 3 bases at J, with 17 bases between. The CDR3, as DNA: TGTGCCAGCAGCTTATTTGGCCTAGGTGTATACTACGAGCAGTACTTC. It translates to CASSLFGLGVYYEQYF.

This clonotype was detected many times. The chain couples TRBV29-1 to TRBJ2-1; D is undetermined. V was pared by 3 bases and J by 5 bases, with 11 bases between. Germline CDR1 SQVTM, CDR2 ANQGSEA. This CDR3 contains 13 residues. The CDR3 loop reads CSVEPPADNEQFF. The CDR3 bases are TGCAGCGTTGAGCCCCCGGCCGACAATGAGCAGTTCTTC.

This clonotype was seen at least ten times. The chain carries TRBV7-3 and TRBJ2-3; TRBD1 is a possible D gene (6 bases). Per the germline V gene, CDR1 is SGHTA and CDR2 is FQGTGA. Trimming removed 6 bases at V and 6 bases at J, with 13 bases between. There are 13 residues in the CDR3. The CDR3 region has the DNA TGTGCCAGCAGAAAAGAGGGGGTCGATACGCAGTATTTT. It codes for CASRKEGVDTQYF.

This clonotype was picked up many times. The chain links TRBV9 to TRBJ2-4, with no clear D. Germline-derived CDR1 and CDR2 are SGDLS and YYNGEE. The CDR3 is made up of 14 amino acids. Trimming shortened V by 0 bases and J by 4 bases, and 8 bases separated the two germline ends. The CDR3 nucleotides are TGTGCCAGCAGCGTAGCTGGTGGTAAAAACATTCAGTACTTC. Its translation is CASSVAGGKNIQYF.

The table lists this clonotype with many counts. V and J are TRBV5-6 and TRBJ2-1; D remains ambiguous. The CDR3 runs 12 residues. Trimming took off 3 bases at V and 9 bases at J, with 10 bases between the two ends. CDR1 and CDR2 from the germline V gene are SGHDT and YYEEEE. The CDR3 loop is CASSSRVGEQFF. The DNA of the CDR3 is TGTGCCAGCAGCTCAAGAGTAGGTGAGCAGTTCTTC.

This clonotype was seen many times. The rearrangement joins TRBV5-1 to TRBJ1-4; TRBD1 might be the D (6 bases). There are 13 residues in the CDR3. Germline CDR1 is SGHRS and CDR2 is YFSETQ. Trimming cost V 2 bases and J 8 bases, with 10 bases left between them. Written as DNA, the CDR3 is TGCGCCAGCAGCTTCGGGGGGCGAGAAAAACTGTTTTTT. It is translated as CASSFGGREKLFF.

This clonotype has more than one count but fewer than ten. This rearrangement joins TRBV20-1 to TRBJ2-7; D is undetermined. This CDR3 spans 13 amino acids. Germline CDR1 reads DFQATT; CDR2 reads SNEGSKA (reference sequence). V was trimmed by 3 bases and J by 4 bases, leaving 13 bases between them. The CDR3 nucleotides are TGCAGTGCTAGTCGAGTCGTCGGTTACGAGCAGTACTTC. It codes for CSASRVVGYEQYF.

This clonotype was seen repeatedly, ten times or more. V usage is TRBV12-3 or TRBV12-4 and J usage is TRBJ1-1; 9 nucleotides line up with TRBD1. This CDR3 has 14 residues. The V gene end was trimmed by 6 bases and the J gene end by 5 bases; junction bases not matched to a gene: 7. In DNA form, the CDR3 reads TGTGCCAGCAGCCCGCGACAGGGGGGGACTGAAGCTTTCTTT. This translates into CASSPRQGGTEAFF.

This clonotype was seen at least ten times. The V gene is TRBV12-3 or TRBV12-4, the J gene TRBJ2-1, with TRBD2 matching over 13 bases. The CDR3 contains 15 residues. The junction had 6 bases not matched to a gene; V was cut back by 5 bases and J by 8 bases. CDR3 sequence (DNA): TGTGCCAGCAGTCGGACTAGCGGGAGTTCGTATGAGCAGTTCTTC. Translation: CASSRTSGSSYEQFF.

The sample holds many counts of this clonotype. The chain combines TRBV11-3 with TRBJ1-2; D is possibly TRBD1 (6 bases). The CDR3 has 14 amino acids. Germline V gene lookup returns CDR1 SGHNT and CDR2 YENEEA. Trimming took off 5 bases at V and 3 bases at J, with 13 bases between the two ends. The CDR3 sequence: CASSPRTDDYGYTF. The CDR3 DNA reads as TGTGCCAGCAGCCCACGGACAGACGACTATGGCTACACCTTC.

The chain employs TRBV5-5 and TRBJ2-7, with TRBD2 matching 10 bases. Germline-derived CDR1 and CDR2 are SGHKS and YYEKEE (reference sequence). The CDR3 has 14 residues. V lost 3 bases and J lost 7; bases outside the gene matches: 7. The CDR3 DNA follows: TGTGCCAGCAGCTCGGGACTAGCGATAGGAGAGCAGTACTTC. Encoded protein: CASSSGLAIGEQYF.

The table lists this clonotype with a few counts. The chain uses TRBV12-3 or TRBV12-4 and TRBJ2-7, with 8 positions matching TRBD2. After removal of 1 base from V and 1 base from J, the junction contained 3 bases not matched to a gene. CDR3 length equals 15 residues. The CDR3, as DNA: TGTGCCAGCAGTTTAGGTTTAGCGGGGTCCTACGAGCAGTACTTC. Encoded protein: CASSLGLAGSYEQYF.

This clonotype has at least ten counts. This chain connects TRBV20-1 to TRBJ1-1; D gene ambiguous. Between the trimmed V and J ends, which lost 8 bases and 5 bases, there was a span of 21 bases. The CDR3 spans 14 residues. Germline V gives CDR1 DFQATT, CDR2 SNEGSKA (reference sequence). CDR3 region: CSSTEDNVRTEAFF. The DNA of the CDR3 is TGCAGTAGTACCGAAGACAATGTACGGACTGAAGCTTTCTTT.

This clonotype was counted only a few times. Given a much more abundant clone one base away, this may be a read error. The chain recombines TRBV12-3 or TRBV12-4 with TRBJ1-2, with TRBD1 as a possible D gene (6 bases). CDR3 length: 14 amino acids. The CDR3 is CASNPGQTLGGYPF. DNA for the CDR3: TGTGCCAGCAACCCCGGACAGACACTGGGCGGCTACCCCTTC.

This clonotype was detected ten times or more. The rearrangement uses TRBV7-6 and TRBJ1-4, with 10 bases that match TRBD1. CDR1 is SGHVS and CDR2 is FNYEAQ in the germline V gene. The junction had 5 bases not matched to a gene; V was cut back by 5 bases and J by 5 bases. This CDR3 is 15 amino acids long. The CDR3 nucleotides are TGTGCCAGCAGCAAGGGACAGGGGAAGAATGAAAAACTGTTTTTT. Translating gives CASSKGQGKNEKLFF. The full variable domain, completed using reference TRBV7-6 and TRBJ1-4, is GAGVSQSPRYKVTKRGQDVALRCDPISGHVSLYWYRQALGQGPEFLTYFNYEAQQDKSGLPNDRFSAERPEGSISTLTIQRTEQRDSAMYRCASSKGQGKNEKLFFGSGTQLSVL.

This clonotype was counted between two and nine times. The V call is TRBV23-1, the J call TRBJ2-3; D is undetermined. TRBV23-1 qualifies as an ORF whose function is uncertain. The CDR3 runs 12 residues. Trimming cost V 2 bases and J 5 bases, with 5 bases left between them. CDR3 sequence (DNA): TGCGCCAGCAGTCAAACGAAAGATACGCAGTATTTT. Translating gives CASSQTKDTQYF.

This clonotype was detected many times. The rearrangement uses TRBV29-1 and TRBJ1-3; tentative D call: TRBD1 (5 bases). V was cut by 3 bases and J by 8 bases, with 11 bases left in between. In germline, CDR1 is SQVTM, CDR2 ANQGSEA. This CDR3 spans 12 amino acids. CDR3 sequence reads: CSVDQGADTIYF. The CDR3 region has the DNA TGCAGCGTTGATCAGGGAGCTGACACCATATATTTT.

This clonotype came up many times. The chain links TRBV5-4 to TRBJ1-1, with D tentatively TRBD1 (6 bases). The CDR3 extends over 12 amino acids. Germline-derived CDR1 and CDR2 are SGHNT and YYREEE (reference sequence). V was cut by 2 bases and J by 11 bases, with 13 bases left in between. Here the CDR3 reads CASSFGGGTAFF. CDR3 DNA sequence: TGTGCCAGCAGCTTCGGAGGGGGAACGGCTTTCTTT.